The sequence of this T cell receptor beta chain was determined in a study of shared clonotypes between healthy human individuals (dated by TCRdb to about 2020). As for the study more broadly: A few men and two women, aged 18 to 49 years, made up the cohort. For each donor, CD4 naive and CD4 memory were each given three plates, CD8 naive was given two plates, and CD8 memory was given one plate. Blood TCR repertoires of roughly five healthy adults were deeply sequenced to estimate repertoire size and the extent of clonotype sharing between individuals. To increase sequencing depth and limit assay-specific biases, TCR repertoire library preparation and sequencing were carried out by different laboratories using diverse techniques. Between about 0.9 and 9 billion PBMCs per donor were obtained by leukapheresis. Findings and caveats that apply to the study as a whole: When a handful of donors were compared, the shared fraction of clonotypes was about 5% for naive CD4, about 4% for naive CD8, roughly 2.3% for memory CD4, and 0.4% for memory CD8. Pairwise subsampling led to the expectation that sequencing depth would affect the degree of clonotype sharing among donors. Even with the large sequencing depth, rarefaction of the sorted-subset datasets indicated that sequencing was incomplete. Larger estimated clonotype richness was generally found for naive subsets than for memory subsets. Because the study included a small number of donors, the genetic and exposure-history diversity represented was limited. Only blood was sampled, and tissue TCR repertoires likely differ from those in blood. Clonotypes shared by all four sorted-subset donors showed higher generation probabilities than non-shared clonotypes.

The germline V gene gives CDR1 as SGHRS and CDR2 as YFSETQ. Its CDR3 holds 14 amino acids, cysteine through phenylalanine. The CDR3 DNA has 42 bases and is translated from base 1. V lost 0 bases and J lost 7 bases; the stretch between them is 11 bases long. Donors were healthy HIV-negative adults with no recently reported acute infections or vaccinations. All donors were Caucasian adults living in Nashville, Tennessee, USA. CD4+ T cells were enriched by magnetic negative selection, after which naive cells were positively selected on CD45RA and the negative fraction was taken as the memory subset. After blood collection by leukapheresis, PBMCs were isolated using Ficoll-Histopaque density gradient centrifugation and then cryopreserved in the vapor phase of liquid nitrogen. Analytical flow cytometry was used to check the purity and quantity of each magnetically sorted T cell population. Genomic DNA was isolated from each sorted fraction and quantified by UV absorbance on a Nanodrop 2000c.

TCR CDR3 regions were amplified from genomic DNA by multiplex PCR using the deep immunoSEQ assay. Genomic DNA extracted from each cell subset was distributed evenly over all wells of several immunoSEQ 96-well plates, and each plate served as one replicate. For sorted subsets, about 210 ng of genomic DNA, equivalent to roughly 33,000 T cell genomes, went into each replicate PCR. Purified libraries were measured with a Qubit 3.0 fluorometer, size-checked on a Bioanalyzer 2100, and measured again with the KAPA Library Quantification kit. Every immunoSEQ 96-well plate was sequenced on a separate single-read 150-cycle Illumina NextSeq 550 flow cell. The source study handled its data this way. Because the immunoSEQ output included only junctional sequences and no quality scores, the filtering could not be the same as the filtering used for full-length reads. To assign V/J genes and CDR3, sequences were annotated against IMGT germline references using PyIR, a Python wrapper for IgBLAST v1.9. Any read was removed if the V/J assignment was weak (E-value above 1e-6), the CDR3 was missing, or the read contained stop codons, out-of-frame junctions, or ambiguous translated residues. V3J clonotypes were defined by identical inferred V gene, J gene, and CDR3 amino acid sequence. Percentage overlap between repertoires was calculated by dividing the number of shared unique clonotypes by the size of the smaller repertoire. RTK rarefaction, the Chao1 estimator, and Recon v2.1 estimates of unobserved clonotypes were used to assess repertoire richness. Generation probabilities were computed with OLGA for all TCRbeta clonotypes obtained by the gDNA method from several donors. What TCRdb holds here is the immuneACCESS table cut down to in-frame rearrangements. Part of the clones is not present; checked against another copy, under half of the missing clones reflect an unresolved V gene, and the others are unexplained. V and J calls plus clone size are reproduced from that table; the DNA served to infer D and trimming. In all, the sample holds about 180,000 clones, and 90% to 95% of those were seen once. 0.067% of the sample is held by the ten biggest clonotypes.

Regarding this clone: What this receptor recognizes is not known. No quality values exist for individual bases; no much larger clone is one base distant. The sample contains more than one DNA sequence encoding this CDR3.

Sequencing input: naive CD4+ T cells sorted from blood. The cell subset or site label here, explained by the study, means: CD45RA+ positively selected. The chain is made from TRBV5-1 and TRBJ1-5, with a weak D call of TRBD1 (5 bases match). This sequence was found in a woman in her twenties or thirties in good health. The CDR3 loop reads CASSLGQGGQPQHF. The DNA is as follows: TGCGCCAGCAGCTTGGGGCAGGGAGGCCAGCCCCAGCATTTT. Joined to the reference TRBV5-1 and TRBJ1-5 proteins, this CDR3 gives the full variable domain: KAGVTQTPRYLIKTRGQQVTLSCSPISGHRSVSWYQQTPGQGLQFLFEYFSETQRNKGNFPGRFSGRQFSNSRSEMNVSTLELGDSALYLCASSLGQGGQPQHFGDGTRLSIL.